The 6 T cell receptor beta chains listed next were all sequenced from one sample in a study of T cells in Graves' hyperthyroidism and ophthalmopathy. Researchers took RNA transcripts and amplified the TCR beta CDR3 regions from them. The primer set for the first-round RT-PCR of the TCR CDR3 was HTBI. TCRdb fed the multiplex PCR reads into MiXCR, producing one record per CDR3 protein. The table records 550,000 to 650,000 distinct CDR3 sequences, approximately 13% of them present only once. The specimen sequenced was blood. These receptors all stem from a woman aged 25 to 39 with Graves' hyperthyroidism that later progressed to Graves' ophthalmopathy.

J is TRBJ2-1 and V is TRBV6-1; 12 nucleotides line up with TRBD2. The CDR3 is made up of 15 amino acids. In germline, CDR1 is MNHNS, CDR2 SASEGT. V lost 1 base to trimming and J lost 12 bases; unmatched junction nucleotides: 7. The CDR3 region has the DNA TGTGCCAGCAGTGAAGGTGCTAGCGGGAGGGTCTGGCAGTTCTTC. Encoded protein: CASSEGASGRVWQFF.

This chain links TRBV18 with TRBJ2-5; TRBD1 matches 11 bases. J was trimmed by 1 base and V by 5 bases; bases with no gene match: 3. Germline CDR1 reads KGHSH; CDR2 reads LQKENI. The CDR3 loop spans 15 amino acids. CDR3 DNA: TGTGCCAGCTCAAGGACAGGGGGCTCCCAAGAGACCCAGTACTTC. As protein: CASSRTGGSQETQYF.

This clonotype was seen many times. The gene calls are TRBV5-8 and TRBJ1-6; D unclear. Germline V lookup: CDR1 SGHTS, CDR2 YDEGEE. The CDR3 spans 14 residues. Trimming took 0 bases from V and 15 from J, leaving 16 bases between them. The DNA of the CDR3 is TGTGCCAGCAGCTTGGCCTCAGAGTCCGCCGGCCTCCACTTT. Amino acids: CASSLASESAGLHF. Combining the CDR3 with reference TRBV5-8 and TRBJ1-6 gives the whole variable domain EAGVTQSPTHLIKTRGQQATLRCSPISGHTSVYWYQQALGLGLQFLLWYDEGEERNRGNFPPRFSGRQFPNYSSELNVNALELEDSALYLCASSLASESAGLHFGNGTRLTVT.

This chain connects TRBV20-1 to TRBJ2-7, with 7 nucleotides matching TRBD1. Germline V CDR1 and CDR2: DFQATT, SNEGSKA (reference sequence). V gave up 5 bases and J gave up 13 bases; unmatched junction bases: 17. There are 13 residues in the CDR3. The CDR3: CSAGSGTEYEYYF. CDR3 nucleotides: TGCAGTGCTGGGTCCGGGACAGAATACGAGTATTACTTC.

The chain combines TRBV19 with TRBJ1-5; a possible D gene is TRBD1 (6 bases). Trimming removed 3 bases from V and 6 bases from J, with 12 bases in between. The CDR3 has 14 residues. Germline CDR1 is LNHDA and CDR2 is SQIVND (reference sequence). The CDR3 sequence: CASSIDRSGQPQHF. CDR3 bases: TGTGCCAGTAGTATTGACAGGAGCGGTCAGCCCCAGCATTTT.

This clonotype has at least ten counts. The V and J genes are TRBV28 and TRBJ1-4; the D is unclear. CDR3 length: 14 amino acids. The germline V gene has CDR1 MDHEN and CDR2 SYDVKM. V shed 4 bases and J shed 7 bases, with 13 bases lying between them. CDR3 coding DNA: TGTGCCAGCAGTTCCGCCCGGGGAGGTGAAAAACTGTTTTTT. It encodes CASSSARGGEKLFF.